The rows below give T cell receptor beta chains drawn from one sample of a study of blood T cells in healthy people across ages. One entry per CDR3 protein, called by TCRdb with MiXCR from the 5' RACE reads. Here the sample spans about 930,000 distinct CDR3 sequences, about 27% being singletons. These records were also assigned to another study, of T cells of mothers and their children.

Sequenced input: blood. The receptors come from a woman in her 40s in good health. CDR3s include the opening cysteine and the closing phenylalanine or tryptophan. A D gene is named only where the DNA matches it firmly. Clone size, where shown, is once, few, many, or a class for clones that have expanded.

CDR3 length: 16; D gene: TRBD1; V gene: TRBV6-5; clone size: many; J gene: TRBJ2-7; CDR3 DNA: TGTGCCAGCAGTTACCCGACAGGGGGCTCCACCTACGAGCAGTACTTC; CDR3 protein: CASSYPTGGSTYEQYF
CDR3 length: 19; D gene: NA; V gene: TRBV12-5; clone size: few; J gene: TRBJ2-6; CDR3 DNA: TGTGCTAGTGGTTTGATCCTCCGGGACTCAAGCTCTGGGGCCAACGTCCGGACTTTC; CDR3 protein: CASGLILRDSSSGANVRTF
CDR3 length: 15; D gene: NA; V gene: TRBV4-3; clone size: NA; J gene: TRBJ1-1; CDR3 DNA: TGCGCCAGCAGCCAAGATTGGCAGGTGAACACTGAAGCTTTCTTT; CDR3 protein: CASSQDWQVNTEAFF
CDR3 length: 15; D gene: NA; V gene: TRBV4-1; clone size: few; J gene: TRBJ1-5; CDR3 DNA: TGCGCCAGCAGCCAGGATGCCCTCGGGAATCAGCCCCAGCATTTT; CDR3 protein: CASSQDALGNQPQHF
CDR3 length: 14; D gene: NA; V gene: TRBV12-3/TRBV12-4; clone size: many; J gene: TRBJ1-5; CDR3 DNA: TGTGCCAGCAGTGACCCAGGGGGCAATCAGCCCCAGCATTTT; CDR3 protein: CASSDPGGNQPQHF
CDR3 length: 14; D gene: NA; V gene: TRBV5-5; clone size: NA; J gene: TRBJ1-1; CDR3 DNA: TGTGCCAGCAGCTTGCCGGGGAGGGACACTGAAGCTTTCTTT; CDR3 protein: CASSLPGRDTEAFF
CDR3 length: 15; D gene: NA; V gene: TRBV6-1; clone size: many; J gene: TRBJ2-7; CDR3 DNA: TGTGCCAGCAGTGATCCTCGTCGGATGACCTACGAGCAGTACTTC; CDR3 protein: CASSDPRRMTYEQYF
CDR3 length: 14; D gene: NA; V gene: TRBV28; clone size: NA; J gene: TRBJ2-7; CDR3 DNA: TGTGCCAGCAGTTACGGCCGCGGAGGCTACGAGCAGTACTTC; CDR3 protein: CASSYGRGGYEQYF
CDR3 length: 16; D gene: NA; V gene: TRBV20-1; clone size: NA; J gene: TRBJ2-3; CDR3 DNA: TGCAGTGCTAGAGATGGCAACAGTGCTTCTGTGGGTACGCAGTATTTT; CDR3 protein: CSARDGNSASVGTQYF
CDR3 length: 21; D gene: NA; V gene: TRBV9; clone size: many; J gene: TRBJ2-1; CDR3 DNA: TGTGCCAGCAGCGTAGTGTATGAAGCCAGACCCTTAATAAGCTCCTACAATGAGCAGTTCTTC; CDR3 protein: CASSVVYEARPLISSYNEQFF
CDR3 length: 14; D gene: TRBD1; V gene: TRBV5-1; clone size: NA; J gene: TRBJ2-1; CDR3 DNA: TGCGCCAGCAGCCCGACAGGGACAGGCAATGAGCAGTTCTTC; CDR3 protein: CASSPTGTGNEQFF
CDR3 length: 13; D gene: NA; V gene: TRBV19; clone size: NA; J gene: TRBJ2-1; CDR3 DNA: TGTGCCAGTAGTATCGGCGGTCCGAATGAGCAGTTCTTC; CDR3 protein: CASSIGGPNEQFF
CDR3 length: 14; D gene: NA; V gene: TRBV29-1; clone size: few; J gene: TRBJ2-7; CDR3 DNA: TGCAGCGTGCTACCGGGTCGCGGATCCTACGAGCAGTACTTC; CDR3 protein: CSVLPGRGSYEQYF
CDR3 length: 16; D gene: TRBD2; V gene: TRBV28; clone size: NA; J gene: TRBJ2-6; CDR3 DNA: TGTGCCAGCCTGTGGCGGGGGGGGCGAGGGGCCAACGTCCTGACTTTC; CDR3 protein: CASLWRGGRGANVLTF